One T cell receptor (beta chain) is described in this entry. No antigen is known for it. Within one base of it there is no much larger clone, and no base qualities were kept. The V end loses 5 bases and the J end loses 2 bases, and a stretch of 10 bases separates them. Spanning cysteine to phenylalanine, the CDR3 consists of 13 amino acids. The entry retains the CDR3 DNA only, 39 bases that are in frame from base 1. CDR1 and CDR2, per the germline V gene, are SGHDN and FVKESK. This entry is derived from a study of OX40 agonist ivuxolimab in advanced cancers. The study in broad terms: The costimulatory receptor OX40 (CD134) was targeted by ivuxolimab, a fully human IgG2 agonistic monoclonal antibody. Patients were allowed to have had prior anti-PD-1, anti-PD-L1 or anti-CTLA-4 therapy, and around two fifths of the dose-escalation patients had been treated with checkpoint inhibitors. The paper reports the monotherapy dose-escalation portion (N of about 50 patients) of the phase I ivuxolimab trial. Among the roughly 50 dose-escalation patients, about 19 had hepatocellular carcinoma, about 15 melanoma, 9 renal cell carcinoma and 9 head and neck cancer. Three dose-escalation patients achieved partial responses, one with hepatocellular carcinoma and two with cutaneous melanoma. The purpose of peripheral TCRbeta sequencing was to test whether ivuxolimab changed TCR sequence diversity and led to clonal T-cell expansion. Intravenous ivuxolimab was administered to patients every 2 weeks at six dose levels: 0.01, 0.1, 0.3, 1.5, 3 and 10 mg/kg. A male proportion of roughly 80% and a mean age of roughly 55 years, ranging from 23 to 79, were recorded for the dose-escalation cohort.

The trial excluded patients who had a history of autoimmune disease or who were on systemic immunosuppression. Peripheral blood for TCR sequencing was collected from all dose cohorts at baseline, on cycle 4 day 1, and on cycle 7 day 1. Samples were obtained from an open-label, multicenter, first-in-human phase I dose-escalation trial of ivuxolimab. Adults with locally advanced or metastatic melanoma, renal cell, hepatocellular, or head and neck squamous cell carcinoma were enrolled in the trial. Before TCR sequencing, CD4+ and CD8+ T cells were separately sorted from peripheral blood. For sequencing of the TCRbeta CDR3 region, genomic DNA was extracted from the sorted cells. TCRbeta CDR3 regions were sequenced using the immunoSEQ Assay. What TCRdb holds here is the immuneACCESS table cut down to in-frame rearrangements. Part of the clones is not present; checked against another copy, under half of the missing clones reflect an unresolved V gene, and the others are unexplained. The sample includes some 74,000 clones, with approximately 86% observed a single time. Of the sample, under 4% falls within the top ten clones.

Beyond this particular receptor, the publication reports: The antigen specificity of the peripheral T cells that underwent clonal expansion was not determined. Low levels of normalized T-cell clonal expansion were also shown by some nonresponding patients. On average, CD8+ T cells showed more expanded clones than CD4+ T cells after ivuxolimab. In the 0.1-3.0 mg/kg groups, partial responders were among the patients with the lowest normalized peripheral clonal expansion, particularly in CD8+ T cells. At doses of 0.1 to 3.0 mg/kg, clonal expansion of both CD4+ and CD8+ T cells in blood was seen between baseline and week 6.

The sequencing used CD4+ or CD8+ T cells sorted from blood, collected in a trial of the OX40 agonist ivuxolimab. Here the chain combines TRBV14 and TRBJ2-7, and perhaps TRBD1 as D gene, on 6 matching bases. The TCR sequence derives from an adult with an advanced solid tumor such as melanoma, head and neck, liver or kidney cancer. CDR3 protein: CASSTGQTYEQYF. The bases read TGTGCCAGCAGCACAGGACAGACCTACGAGCAGTACTTC.